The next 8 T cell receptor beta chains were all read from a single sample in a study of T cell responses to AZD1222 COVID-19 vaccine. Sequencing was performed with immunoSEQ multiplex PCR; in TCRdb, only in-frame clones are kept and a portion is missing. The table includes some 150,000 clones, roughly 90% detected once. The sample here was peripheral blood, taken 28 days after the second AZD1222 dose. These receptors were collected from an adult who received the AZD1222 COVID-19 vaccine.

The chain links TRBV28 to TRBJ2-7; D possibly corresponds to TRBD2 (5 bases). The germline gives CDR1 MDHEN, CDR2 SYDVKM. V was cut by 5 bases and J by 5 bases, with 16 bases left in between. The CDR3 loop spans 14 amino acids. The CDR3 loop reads CASSPRVILNEQYF. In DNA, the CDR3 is TGTGCCAGCAGTCCGAGGGTGATTCTGAACGAGCAGTACTTC.

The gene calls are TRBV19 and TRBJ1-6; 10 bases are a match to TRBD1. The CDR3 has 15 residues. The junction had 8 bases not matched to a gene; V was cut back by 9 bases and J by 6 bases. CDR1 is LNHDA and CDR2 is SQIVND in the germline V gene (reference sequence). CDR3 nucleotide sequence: TGTGCCAGCAGCGGGCGGGACAGGGGTAATTCACCCCTCCACTTT. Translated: CASSGRDRGNSPLHF.

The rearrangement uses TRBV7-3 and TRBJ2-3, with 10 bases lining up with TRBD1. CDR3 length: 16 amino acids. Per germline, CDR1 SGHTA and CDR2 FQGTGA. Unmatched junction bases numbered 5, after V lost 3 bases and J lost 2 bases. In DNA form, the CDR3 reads TGTGCCAGCAGCTTTCGGACAGGGGGGAACACAGATACGCAGTATTTT. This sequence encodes CASSFRTGGNTDTQYF.

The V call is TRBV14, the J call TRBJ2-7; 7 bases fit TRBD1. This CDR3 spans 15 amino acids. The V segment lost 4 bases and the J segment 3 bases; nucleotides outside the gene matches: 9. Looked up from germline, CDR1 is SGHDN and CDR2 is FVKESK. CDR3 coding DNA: TGTGCCAGCAGCCCCTATTTCAGGGGGAACTACGAGCAGTACTTC. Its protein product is CASSPYFRGNYEQYF.

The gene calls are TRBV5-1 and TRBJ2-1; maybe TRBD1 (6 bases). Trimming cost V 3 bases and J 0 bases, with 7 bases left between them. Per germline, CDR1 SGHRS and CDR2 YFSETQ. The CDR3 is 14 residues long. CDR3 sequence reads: CASSSDSSYNEQFF. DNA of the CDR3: TGCGCCAGCAGCTCGGACAGCTCCTACAATGAGCAGTTCTTC.

CDR3 loop: CASSPRDSQSSYEQYF. DNA for the CDR3: TGTGCCAGCAGCCCAAGGGACAGCCAAAGCTCCTACGAGCAGTACTTC. The chain uses TRBV3-1 (or the pseudogene TRBV3-2) and TRBJ2-7; 7 bases line up with TRBD1. The CDR3 covers 16 residues. V lost 4 bases and J lost 0; bases outside the gene matches: 9. The germline V gene encodes CDR1 LGHDT and CDR2 YNNKEL (reference sequence).

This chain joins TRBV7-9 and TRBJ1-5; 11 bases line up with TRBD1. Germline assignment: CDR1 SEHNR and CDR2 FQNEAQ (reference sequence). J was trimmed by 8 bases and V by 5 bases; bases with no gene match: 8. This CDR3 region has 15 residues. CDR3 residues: CASSMDGTGGEPQHF. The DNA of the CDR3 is TGTGCCAGCAGCATGGATGGGACAGGGGGTGAGCCCCAGCATTTT.

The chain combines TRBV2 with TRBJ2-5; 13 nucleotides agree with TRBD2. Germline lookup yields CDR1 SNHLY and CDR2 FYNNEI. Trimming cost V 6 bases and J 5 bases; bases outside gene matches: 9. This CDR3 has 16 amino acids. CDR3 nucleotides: TGTGCCAGCAGCGGACTAGCGGGAGCGGGAAAGGAGACCCAGTACTTC. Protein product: CASSGLAGAGKETQYF. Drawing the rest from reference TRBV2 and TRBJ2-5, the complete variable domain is EPEVTQTPSHQVTQMGQEVILRCVPISNHLYFYWYRQILGQKVEFLVSFYNNEISEKSEIFDDQFSVERPDGSNFTLKIRSTKLEDSAMYFCASSGLAGAGKETQYFGPGTRLLVL.